Sequencing of this T cell receptor (beta chain) was carried out in a study of blood T cell repertoires in COVID-19. Looking at the study overall: Acute and convalescent COVID-19 samples came from the United States, Italy and Spain. T cells, B-cell-depleted T cells, or PBMCs provided the cDNA or gDNA that served as material.

Germline values: CDR1 DFQATT, CDR2 SNEGSKA (reference sequence). This CDR3 has 20 residues. V shed 3 bases, J shed 0 bases, and the junction held 19 bases outside the gene matches. Per the original methods: Estimation of nucleated cell counts was performed using reference gene primer amplification. Clones were sequenced by immunoSEQ multiplex PCR, and TCRdb holds only the in-frame ones, with some missing. Clone size and V and J calls were adopted from that table, with D and trimming inferred from the DNA. The sample contains 250,000 to 300,000 clones, around 90% of which appear only once. The specimen sequenced was peripheral blood. This chain joins TRBV20-1 and TRBJ2-1, with 8 bases matching TRBD2. The receptor was isolated from a woman aged 45-65 years who had recovered from COVID-19. The CDR3, as DNA: TGCAGTGCTAGTGCCCTGCAGCGGGGGAACCACTTGAGCTCCTACAATGAGCAGTTCTTC. This sequence encodes CSASALQRGNHLSSYNEQFF.